This TCR beta chain emerged from a study of regulatory T cells in long-lasting Graves disease. The study's findings and limits: More public clonotypes were shared by persistent patients (around 2,600) than by new patients (roughly 1,000).

The trim removed 2 bases at V and 4 bases at J, leaving 10 bases unmatched. The CDR3 is made up of 17 amino acids. Germline V gives CDR1 LGHNA, CDR2 YNFKEQ. With iRepertoire HTBI primers and Arm-PCR of CDR3 regions, TCR beta libraries were built. Each CDR3 protein is one row after TCRdb ran MiXCR on the multiplex PCR reads. The sample holds 400,000 to 450,000 distinct CDR3 sequences; around 14% are singletons and the top ten take 16%. Time point specified: newly diagnosed GD, antithyroid drugs for less than 3 months. PBMC-extracted RNA yielded the TCR library. This clonotype has only a few counts. Its target is unknown. This sample was shared with a second study, whose subject was T cells in Graves' hyperthyroidism and ophthalmopathy.

The receptor's source is a woman between 25 and 40 years old with Graves disease. The chain has TRBV4-2 and TRBJ1-3; 8 bases agree with TRBD1. Sequenced here: peripheral blood mononuclear cells (PBMCs), sampled at new diagnosis, from a patient treated with antithyroid drugs. The CDR3 sequence: CASSQSTTGVSGNTIYF. DNA of the CDR3: TGTGCCAGCAGCCAATCCACGACAGGGGTATCCGGAAACACCATATATTTT.